Listed here is a single TCR beta chain. The antigen is undetermined. Germline CDR1 reads KGHSH; CDR2 reads LQKENI. The CDR3 spans 13 residues. V was pared by 2 bases and J by 5 bases, with 7 bases between. The study sampled nominally healthy donors, though unrecorded immune exposures were likely. These data originate in a study of cytomegalovirus exposure and HLA in healthy donors. PCR used 60 Vbeta primers and 13 Jbeta primers. Generated by immunoSEQ multiplex PCR, the TCRdb table keeps only in-frame clones and is missing some. The data contain roughly 120,000 clones, around 86% of them singletons. General observations from the study: Cytomegalovirus association was listed for about 170 TCR beta chains.

The chain joins TRBV18 to TRBJ1-5; no definite D call. The specimen sequenced was PBMCs. This TCR was sampled from a woman aged 40-49 years in good health and CMV-seronegative. CDR3 DNA: TGTGCCAGCTCACCAGGGCCTTATCAGCCCCAGCATTTT. Translation: CASSPGPYQPQHF.